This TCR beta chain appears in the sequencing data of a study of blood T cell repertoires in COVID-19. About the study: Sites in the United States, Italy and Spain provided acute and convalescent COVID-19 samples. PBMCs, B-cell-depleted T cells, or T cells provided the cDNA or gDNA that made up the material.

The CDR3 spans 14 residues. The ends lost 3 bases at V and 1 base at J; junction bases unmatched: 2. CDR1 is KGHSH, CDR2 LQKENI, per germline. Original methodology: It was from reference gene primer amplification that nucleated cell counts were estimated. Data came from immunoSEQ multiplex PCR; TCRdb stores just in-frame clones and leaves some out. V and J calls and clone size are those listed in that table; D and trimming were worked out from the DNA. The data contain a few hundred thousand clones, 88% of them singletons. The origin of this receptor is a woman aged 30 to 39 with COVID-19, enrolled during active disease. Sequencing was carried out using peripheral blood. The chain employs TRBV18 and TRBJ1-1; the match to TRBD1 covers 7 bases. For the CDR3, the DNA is TGTGCCAGCTCACCCGGGACAGAGAACACTGAAGCTTTCTTT. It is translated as CASSPGTENTEAFF.